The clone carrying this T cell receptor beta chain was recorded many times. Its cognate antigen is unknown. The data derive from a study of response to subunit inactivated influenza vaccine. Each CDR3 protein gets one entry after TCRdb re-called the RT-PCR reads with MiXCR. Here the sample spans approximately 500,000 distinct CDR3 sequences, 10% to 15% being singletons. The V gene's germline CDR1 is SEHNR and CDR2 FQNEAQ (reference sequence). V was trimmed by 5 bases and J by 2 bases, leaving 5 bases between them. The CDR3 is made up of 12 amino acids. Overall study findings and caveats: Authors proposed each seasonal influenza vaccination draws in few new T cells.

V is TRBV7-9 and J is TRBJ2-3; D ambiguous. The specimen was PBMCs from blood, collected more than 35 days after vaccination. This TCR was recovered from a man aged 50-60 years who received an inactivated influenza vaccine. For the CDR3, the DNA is TGTGCCAGCAGCCCCAACACAGATACGCAGTATTTT. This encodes CASSPNTDTQYF.